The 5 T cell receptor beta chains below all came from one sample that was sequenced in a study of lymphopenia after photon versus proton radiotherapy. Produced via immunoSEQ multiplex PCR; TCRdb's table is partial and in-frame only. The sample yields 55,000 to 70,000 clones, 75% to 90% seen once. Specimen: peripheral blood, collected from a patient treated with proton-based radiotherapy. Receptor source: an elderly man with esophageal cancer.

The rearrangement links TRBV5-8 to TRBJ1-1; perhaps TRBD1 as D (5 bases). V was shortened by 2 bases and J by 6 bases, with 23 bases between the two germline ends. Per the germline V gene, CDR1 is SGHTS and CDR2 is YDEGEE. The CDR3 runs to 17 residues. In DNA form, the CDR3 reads TGTGCCAGCAGCTTTGCCCGTGGCGGGGCGACTGGCTCTGAAGCTTTCTTT. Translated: CASSFARGGATGSEAFF.

For the CDR3, the DNA is TGTGCCAGCAGCCAAGAAGGGGTTAGCTCCTACAATGAGCAGTTCTTC. This codes for CASSQEGVSSYNEQFF. This sequence joins TRBV7-9 and TRBJ2-1; perhaps TRBD1 as D (5 bases). This CDR3 comprises 16 residues. The V and J ends lost 5 bases and 0 bases respectively, with 14 bases between them. Germline CDR1 and CDR2: SEHNR and FQNEAQ (reference sequence). Based on the CDR3 plus reference TRBV7-9 and TRBJ2-1, the full variable domain is DTGVSQNPRHKITKRGQNVTFRCDPISEHNRLYWYRQTLGQGPEFLTYFQNEAQLEKSRLLSDRFSAERPKGSFSTLEIQRTEQGDSAMYLCASSQEGVSSYNEQFFGPGTRLTVL.

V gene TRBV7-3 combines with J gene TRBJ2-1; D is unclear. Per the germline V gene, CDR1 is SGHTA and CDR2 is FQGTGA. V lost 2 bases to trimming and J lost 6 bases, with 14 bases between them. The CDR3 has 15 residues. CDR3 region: CASSLSVLLGNEQFF. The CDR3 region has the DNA TGTGCCAGCAGCTTATCGGTCTTATTGGGCAATGAGCAGTTCTTC.

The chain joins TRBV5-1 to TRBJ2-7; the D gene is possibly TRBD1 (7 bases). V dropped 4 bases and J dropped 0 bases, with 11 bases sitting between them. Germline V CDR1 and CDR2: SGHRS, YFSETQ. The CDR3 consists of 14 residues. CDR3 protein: CASSRGDSSYEQYF. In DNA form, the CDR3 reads TGCGCCAGCAGCCGCGGGGACAGCTCCTACGAGCAGTACTTC.

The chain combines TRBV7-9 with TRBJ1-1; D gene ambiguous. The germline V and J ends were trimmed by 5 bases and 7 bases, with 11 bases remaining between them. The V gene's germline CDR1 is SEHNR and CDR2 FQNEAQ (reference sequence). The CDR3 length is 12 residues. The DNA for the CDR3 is TGTGCCAGCAGCCCCCGGGTGGGTGAAGCTTTCTTT. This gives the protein CASSPRVGEAFF.